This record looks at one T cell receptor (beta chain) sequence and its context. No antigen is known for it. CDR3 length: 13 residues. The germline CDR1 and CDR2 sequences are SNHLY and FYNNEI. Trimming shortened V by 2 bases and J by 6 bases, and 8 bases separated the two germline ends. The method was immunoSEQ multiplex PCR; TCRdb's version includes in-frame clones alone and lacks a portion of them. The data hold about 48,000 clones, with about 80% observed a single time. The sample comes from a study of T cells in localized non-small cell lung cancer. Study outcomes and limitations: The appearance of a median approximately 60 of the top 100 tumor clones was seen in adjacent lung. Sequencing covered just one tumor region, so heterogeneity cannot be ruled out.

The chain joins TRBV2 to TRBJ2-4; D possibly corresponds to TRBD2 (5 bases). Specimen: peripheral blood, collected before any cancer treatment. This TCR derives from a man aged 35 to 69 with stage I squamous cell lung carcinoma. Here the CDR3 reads CASSEPGLNIQYF. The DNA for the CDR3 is TGTGCCAGCAGTGAACCGGGGTTAAACATTCAGTACTTC.